This T cell receptor (beta chain) is from a study of T cell repertoires in cytomegalovirus infection. Study-wide background: TCR beta signatures that were public indicated CMV infection and matching HLA type. Study observations and caveats: HLA-C-restricted, CMV-specific TCR beta clonotypes were dominant ex vivo.

Regarding this clonotype: The antigen remains unidentified.

The CDR3 is made up of 14 amino acids. Germline CDR1 and CDR2: MNHEY and SMNVEV (reference sequence). The V end was cut by 2 bases, the J end by 2 bases, with 9 bases between. TCRdb passed the reads through MiXCR, listing each CDR3 protein once. The table has about 920,000 distinct CDR3 sequences, around 32% seen once; the top ten hold more than 12%. Sequenced here: cultured CD8+ T cells from PBMCs, sampled from culture after CMV antigen stimulation. The gene calls are TRBV27 and TRBJ2-5; D gene ambiguous. This clonotype was sampled from a human donor in good health (CMV status not recorded). Some clones in this sample may be carry-over from other donors' samples. The CDR3 spells CASSLRTNQETQYF. CDR3 nucleotide sequence: TGTGCCAGCAGTTTAAGGACCAATCAAGAGACCCAGTACTTC.